This section outlines one T cell receptor beta chain sequence together with its context. These data belong to a study of shared clonotypes between healthy human individuals. Study overall: Each donor's CD8 memory used one plate, CD8 naive two, each CD4 subset three.

Profiled with immunoSEQ multiplex PCR; TCRdb holds only in-frame clones, not every one. The data hold 600,000 to 750,000 clones, with over 60% observed a single time. Germline V gives CDR1 SGHTS, CDR2 YDEGEE. CDR3 length equals 15 residues. With V trimmed by 3 bases and J by 3 bases, 6 bases remained unmatched. This TCR came from a young woman in good health. The specimen was memory CD4+ T cells sorted from blood. Regarding subset: CD45RA-negative fraction. The chain recombines TRBV5-8 with TRBJ2-7; 10 bases are a match to TRBD2. CDR3 amino acids: CASSSYLAGGYEQYF. The CDR3 region has the DNA TGTGCCAGCAGCTCCTACTTAGCGGGAGGCTACGAGCAGTACTTC.